Listed below are T cell receptor beta chains from one sample, sequenced in a study of shared clonotypes between healthy human individuals. Repertoires were generated with immunoSEQ multiplex PCR, while TCRdb's copy carries only in-frame clones and drops some. This sample has roughly 1.5 million clones, with approximately 98% found just once. Sequenced: naive CD4+ T cells sorted from blood. These receptor sequences come from a man younger than 40 in good health. Each CDR3 is given with its conserved first and last residue. A D gene is named only where the DNA matches it firmly. Size values are once, few and many counts, or a class for expanded clones, and some rows have none.

TGTGCCAGCAGAGGACAGATGAACACTGAAGCTTTCTTT CASRGQMNTEAFF TRBJ1-1 - 13 TRBV25-1 -
TGTGCCAGCAGTTTTAGGGTTGCTGGGGCCAACGTCCTGACTTTC CASSFRVAGANVLTF TRBJ2-6 once 15 TRBV27 -
TGTGCCAGCAGCCCGGGCGAAGGGCGGCCACTCAATGAGCAGTTCTTC CASSPGEGRPLNEQFF TRBJ2-1 - 16 TRBV7-2 -
TGTGCCAGCAGTGAAGCATCCGGACCTGCCGCAGATACGCAGTATTTT CASSEASGPAADTQYF TRBJ2-3 - 16 TRBV6-1 -
TGTGCCAGCAGCTTAGACAGGGCCTCTGAAAAACTGTTTTTT CASSLDRASEKLFF TRBJ1-4 - 14 TRBV5-4 TRBD1
TGTGCCACCGTTAATCAGGGAGGCAATGAGCAGTTCTTC CATVNQGGNEQFF TRBJ2-1 - 13 TRBV19 -
TGCGCCAGCAGCTTGGGGGGAGGATTCGCGGGCCCTGGGGACAATGAGCAGTTCTTC CASSLGGGFAGPGDNEQFF TRBJ2-1 - 19 TRBV5-1 -
TGTGCCAGCAGCTACGGCTCGGGGAGCTCTGGAAACACCATATATTTT CASSYGSGSSGNTIYF TRBJ1-3 once 16 TRBV7-8 -
TGTGCTAGCCCAGGGCCTGAAGCTTTCTTT CASPGPEAFF TRBJ1-1 - 10 TRBV7-7 -
TGTGCCAGTATTAACAGGGGGTCGCGGGAGACCCAGTACTTC CASINRGSRETQYF TRBJ2-5 - 14 TRBV6-6 TRBD1
TGTGCCAGCAGTGATTACAACGAGCAGTACTTC CASSDYNEQYF TRBJ2-7 - 11 TRBV25-1 -
TGCGCCAGCAGCTTGGGACCAGGGAGTCAGCCCCAGCATTTT CASSLGPGSQPQHF TRBJ1-5 - 14 TRBV5-1 -
TGCAGCGTGGCTCCGGGACAGGGTTTCACTGAAGCTTTCTTT CSVAPGQGFTEAFF TRBJ1-1 - 14 TRBV29-1 TRBD1
TGTGCCACCAGCAGAGATCGGCAGATCCAAGAGACCCAGTACTTC CATSRDRQIQETQYF TRBJ2-5 - 15 TRBV15 -
TGTGCCAGCCAACCACCGGGGAACACTGAAGCTTTCTTT CASQPPGNTEAFF TRBJ1-1 - 13 TRBV28 -